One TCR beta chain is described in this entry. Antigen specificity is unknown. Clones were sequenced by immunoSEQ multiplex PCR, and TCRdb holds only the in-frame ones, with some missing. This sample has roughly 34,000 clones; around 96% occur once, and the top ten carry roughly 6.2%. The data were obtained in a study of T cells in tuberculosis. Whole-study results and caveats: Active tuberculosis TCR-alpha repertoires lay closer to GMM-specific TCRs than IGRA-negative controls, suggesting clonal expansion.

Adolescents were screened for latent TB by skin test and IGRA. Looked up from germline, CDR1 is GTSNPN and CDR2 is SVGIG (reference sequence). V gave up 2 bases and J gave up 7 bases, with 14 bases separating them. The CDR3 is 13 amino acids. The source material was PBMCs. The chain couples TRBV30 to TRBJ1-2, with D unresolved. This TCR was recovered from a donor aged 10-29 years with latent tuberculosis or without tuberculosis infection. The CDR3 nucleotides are TGTGCCTGGAGTCGCGAAGGCGGGGTTGGCTACACCTTC. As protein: CAWSREGGVGYTF.